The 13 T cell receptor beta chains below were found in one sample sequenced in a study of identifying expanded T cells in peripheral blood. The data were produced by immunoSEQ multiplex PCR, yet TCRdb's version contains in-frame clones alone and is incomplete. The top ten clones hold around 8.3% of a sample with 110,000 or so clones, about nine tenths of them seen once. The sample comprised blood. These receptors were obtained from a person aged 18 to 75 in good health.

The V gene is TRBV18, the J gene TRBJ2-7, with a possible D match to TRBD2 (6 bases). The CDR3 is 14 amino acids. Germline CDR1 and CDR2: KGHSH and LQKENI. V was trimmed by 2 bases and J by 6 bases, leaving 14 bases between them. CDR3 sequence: CASSPGQEGLEQYF. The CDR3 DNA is TGTGCCAGCTCACCAGGCCAGGAGGGCCTCGAGCAGTACTTC.

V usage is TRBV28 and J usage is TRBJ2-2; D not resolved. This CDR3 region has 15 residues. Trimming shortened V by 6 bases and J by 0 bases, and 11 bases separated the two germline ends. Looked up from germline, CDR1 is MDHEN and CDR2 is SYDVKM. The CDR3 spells CASSRVGSNTGELFF. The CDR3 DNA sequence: TGTGCCAGCAGCCGCGTCGGGTCGAACACCGGGGAGCTGTTTTTT.

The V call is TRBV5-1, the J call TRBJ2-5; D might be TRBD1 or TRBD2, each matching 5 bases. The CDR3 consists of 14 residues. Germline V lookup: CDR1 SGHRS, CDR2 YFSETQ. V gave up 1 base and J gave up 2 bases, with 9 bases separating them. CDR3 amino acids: CASSLLGTQETQYF. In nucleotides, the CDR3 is TGCGCCAGCAGCTTGCTAGGGACGCAAGAGACCCAGTACTTC.

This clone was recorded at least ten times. CDR3 sequence (DNA): TGTGCCAGCAGCGTAGGACTAGACGCCGGGGAGCTGTTTTTT. It encodes CASSVGLDAGELFF. The V and J genes are TRBV9 and TRBJ2-2, with D possibly matching TRBD2 (6 bases). Trimming shortened V by 0 bases and J by 6 bases, and 9 bases separated the two germline ends. The CDR3 is made up of 14 amino acids. Per germline, CDR1 SGDLS and CDR2 YYNGEE.

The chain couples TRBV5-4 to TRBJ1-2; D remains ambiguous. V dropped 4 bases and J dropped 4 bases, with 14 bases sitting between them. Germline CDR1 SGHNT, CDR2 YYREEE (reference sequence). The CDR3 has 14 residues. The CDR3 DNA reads TGTGCCAGCAGCCCAGGTGGCGTCGTCTATGGCTACACCTTC. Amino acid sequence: CASSPGGVVYGYTF.

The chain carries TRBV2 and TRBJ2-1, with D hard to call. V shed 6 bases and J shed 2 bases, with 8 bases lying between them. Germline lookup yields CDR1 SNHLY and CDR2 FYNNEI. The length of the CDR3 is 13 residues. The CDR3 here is CASRSRPYNEQFF. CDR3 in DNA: TGTGCCAGCAGGAGTCGACCCTACAATGAGCAGTTCTTC.

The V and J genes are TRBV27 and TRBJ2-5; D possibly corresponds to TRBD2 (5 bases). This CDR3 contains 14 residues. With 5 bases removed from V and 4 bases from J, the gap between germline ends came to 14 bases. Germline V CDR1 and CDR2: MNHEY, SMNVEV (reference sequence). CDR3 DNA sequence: TGTGCCAGCAGTCTTGGACTGGGTTTAGAGACCCAGTACTTC. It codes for CASSLGLGLETQYF.

The CDR3 DNA follows: TGCGCCAGCAGCTTGGAAGGGTTCACTGAAGCTTTCTTT. Translating it yields CASSLEGFTEAFF. The chain combines TRBV5-1 with TRBJ1-1; D unclear. The CDR3 runs to 13 residues. Germline V CDR1 and CDR2: SGHRS, YFSETQ. Trimming cost V 0 bases and J 4 bases, with 7 bases left between them.

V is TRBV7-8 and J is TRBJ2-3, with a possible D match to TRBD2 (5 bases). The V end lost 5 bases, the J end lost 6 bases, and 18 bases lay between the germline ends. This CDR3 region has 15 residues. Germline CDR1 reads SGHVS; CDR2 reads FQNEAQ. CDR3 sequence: CASSPTVREWDTQYF. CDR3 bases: TGTGCCAGCAGCCCGACCGTTAGGGAGTGGGATACGCAGTATTTT.

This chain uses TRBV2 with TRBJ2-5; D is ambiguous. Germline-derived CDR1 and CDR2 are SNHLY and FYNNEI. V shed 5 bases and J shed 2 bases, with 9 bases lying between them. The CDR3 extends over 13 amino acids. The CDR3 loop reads CASSFLGQETQYF. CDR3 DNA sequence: TGTGCCAGCAGTTTTTTGGGGCAAGAGACCCAGTACTTC.

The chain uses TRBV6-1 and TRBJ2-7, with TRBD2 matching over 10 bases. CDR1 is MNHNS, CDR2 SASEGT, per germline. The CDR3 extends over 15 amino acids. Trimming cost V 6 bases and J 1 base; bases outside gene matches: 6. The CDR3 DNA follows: TGTGCCAGCAGATACGGACTAGCGGAATCCTACGAGCAGTACTTC. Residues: CASRYGLAESYEQYF.

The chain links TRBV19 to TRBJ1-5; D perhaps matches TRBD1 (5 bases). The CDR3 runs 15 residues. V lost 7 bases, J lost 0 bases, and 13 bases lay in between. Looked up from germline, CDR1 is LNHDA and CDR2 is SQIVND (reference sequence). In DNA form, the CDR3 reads TGTGCCAGTAAGGCAGGGCAATATAGCAATCAGCCCCAGCATTTT. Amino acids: CASKAGQYSNQPQHF.

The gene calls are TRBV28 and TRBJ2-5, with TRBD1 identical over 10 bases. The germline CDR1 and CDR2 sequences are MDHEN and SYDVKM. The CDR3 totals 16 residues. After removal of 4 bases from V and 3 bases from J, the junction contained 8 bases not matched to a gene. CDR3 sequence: CASSSNRQGAKETQYF. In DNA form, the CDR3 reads TGTGCCAGCAGTTCCAATAGACAGGGGGCGAAAGAGACCCAGTACTTC. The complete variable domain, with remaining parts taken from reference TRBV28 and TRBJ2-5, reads DVKVTQSSRYLVKRTGEKVFLECVQDMDHENMFWYRQDPGLGLRLIYFSYDVKMKEKGDIPEGYSVSREKKERFSLILESASTNQTSMYLCASSSNRQGAKETQYFGPGTRLLVL.